The rows below give T cell receptor beta chains drawn from one sample of a study of Ad26.COV2.S vaccination and SARS-CoV-2 variants. Sequencing used immunoSEQ multiplex PCR; TCRdb keeps in-frame clones, though not all of them. The repertoire holds around 320,000 clones, with around four fifths as singletons. The sample was peripheral blood, taken in a trial of Ad26.COV2.S vaccine versus placebo. Source of these receptors: a person between 18 and 65 years old who received the Ad26.COV2.S COVID-19 vaccine or a placebo. Both conserved end residues are part of each CDR3. The order of the fields is J gene, clone size, V gene, D gene, CDR3 DNA, CDR3 protein. D genes are given only for firm matches. For some rows the clone size is stated as once, few or many, or as a class when expanded; others skip it.

j_gene: TRBJ1-5; abundance: once; v_gene: TRBV12-3/TRBV12-4; d_gene: NA; CDR3nt: TGTGCCAGCAAGAGAGATAGCAATCAGCCCCAGCATTTT; CDR3aa: CASKRDSNQPQHF
j_gene: TRBJ2-7; abundance: NA; v_gene: TRBV3-1/TRBV3-2; d_gene: NA; CDR3nt: TGTGCCAGCAGACACACCCCGGGTTCCTACGAGCAGTACTTC; CDR3aa: CASRHTPGSYEQYF
j_gene: TRBJ2-1; abundance: NA; v_gene: TRBV25-1; d_gene: TRBD1; CDR3nt: TGTGCCAGCAGGCTTACAGGGGATGAGCAGTTCTTC; CDR3aa: CASRLTGDEQFF
j_gene: TRBJ2-2; abundance: NA; v_gene: TRBV7-8; d_gene: NA; CDR3nt: TGTGCCAGCAGCTCGCTACAGGGAACGGGCACCGGGGAGCTGTTTTTT; CDR3aa: CASSSLQGTGTGELFF
j_gene: TRBJ1-1; abundance: NA; v_gene: TRBV5-1; d_gene: TRBD1; CDR3nt: TGCGCCACCGCCGGGACAGTTAACACTGAAGCTTTCTTT; CDR3aa: CATAGTVNTEAFF
j_gene: TRBJ2-5; abundance: NA; v_gene: TRBV28; d_gene: TRBD2; CDR3nt: TGTGCCAGCAGTTCCCAATGGGGGGGGACCCAGTACTTC; CDR3aa: CASSSQWGGTQYF
j_gene: TRBJ1-6; abundance: NA; v_gene: TRBV5-4; d_gene: NA; CDR3nt: TGTGCCAGCAGCTTTCCACAGGCACCCCTCCACTTT; CDR3aa: CASSFPQAPLHF
j_gene: TRBJ2-5; abundance: NA; v_gene: TRBV9; d_gene: TRBD1; CDR3nt: TGTGCCAGCAGCGTAGGCGTGACAGGGGAATTCCAAGAGACCCAGTACTTC; CDR3aa: CASSVGVTGEFQETQYF
j_gene: TRBJ2-5; abundance: NA; v_gene: TRBV7-9; d_gene: TRBD2; CDR3nt: TGTGCCAGCAGTTTCCGACTAGCGGGCGGTCTACCGGAGGAGACCCAGTACTTC; CDR3aa: CASSFRLAGGLPEETQYF
j_gene: TRBJ1-5; abundance: NA; v_gene: TRBV6-6; d_gene: TRBD1; CDR3nt: TGTGCCAGCGGGATTCAGGGGGCAGGGCAGCCCCAGCATTTT; CDR3aa: CASGIQGAGQPQHF
j_gene: TRBJ1-1; abundance: few; v_gene: TRBV5-1; d_gene: NA; CDR3nt: TGCGCCAGCAGCTTGGGGCAGGGGCGCCTTATGAACACTGAAGCTTTCTTT; CDR3aa: CASSLGQGRLMNTEAFF
j_gene: TRBJ2-7; abundance: NA; v_gene: TRBV3-1/TRBV3-2; d_gene: TRBD1; CDR3nt: TGTGCCAGCAGCCCCGAGGTTGACAGGGGGCTGGTCGAGCAGTACTTC; CDR3aa: CASSPEVDRGLVEQYF
j_gene: TRBJ2-2; abundance: NA; v_gene: TRBV6-5; d_gene: NA; CDR3nt: TGTGCCAGCACGGCAAACACCGGGGAGCTGTTTTTT; CDR3aa: CASTANTGELFF
j_gene: TRBJ2-7; abundance: NA; v_gene: TRBV7-9; d_gene: TRBD2; CDR3nt: TGTGCCAGCAGCTTGCGGGAGGGTAGGCAGTACTTC; CDR3aa: CASSLREGRQYF
j_gene: TRBJ2-7; abundance: NA; v_gene: TRBV5-1; d_gene: TRBD1; CDR3nt: TGCGCCAGCAGCGCAGGACAGGGAATTAGCGAGCAGTACTTC; CDR3aa: CASSAGQGISEQYF
j_gene: TRBJ2-7; abundance: NA; v_gene: TRBV5-1; d_gene: TRBD1; CDR3nt: TGCGCCAGCAGCTTGGTGGGACAGGGGGCGCAGGAGCAGTACTTC; CDR3aa: CASSLVGQGAQEQYF